These 5 T cell receptor beta chains were all obtained from the same sample, sequenced in a study of T cell changes during pregnancy in multiple sclerosis. Only in-frame clones appear in the TCRdb table, and some are missing; sequencing was by immunoSEQ multiplex PCR. The sample yields about 36,000 clones, around 92% seen once. Sequencing was performed on CD4+ T cells from peripheral blood mononuclear cells, taken in the second trimester of pregnancy. These receptors came from a female donor in good health, enrolled as a control in a pregnancy study.

The chain combines TRBV7-2 with TRBJ2-1, with 10 nucleotides matching TRBD2. Germline V gene data show CDR1 as SGHTA and CDR2 as FQGNSA. The CDR3 is 19 residues long. Trimming took 5 bases from V and 1 from J; bases not matched to a gene: 14. The CDR3 is CASSRIGLAGVGSYNEQFF. The CDR3 DNA follows: TGTGCCAGCAGCCGAATCGGGCTAGCGGGAGTTGGGTCCTACAATGAGCAGTTCTTC.

V and J are TRBV14 and TRBJ2-1, with 12 bases identical to TRBD2. The CDR3 covers 16 residues. CDR1 SGHDN and CDR2 FVKESK come from the germline V gene. V was pared by 1 base and J by 10 bases, with 8 bases of the junction left unmatched. CDR3 sequence (DNA): TGTGCCAGCAGCCAAGGTCTAGCGGGGGGGCTGGGCGAGCAGTTCTTC. It translates to CASSQGLAGGLGEQFF.

The chain employs TRBV5-1 and TRBJ1-4; D gene unclear. V was trimmed by 1 base and J by 6 bases, leaving 13 bases between them. The CDR3 has 15 residues. The V gene's germline CDR1 is SGHRS and CDR2 YFSETQ. CDR3 residues: CASSLRPGPDEKLFF. In nucleotides, the CDR3 is TGCGCCAGCAGCTTGAGGCCAGGCCCCGATGAAAAACTGTTTTTT.

The genes are TRBV28 and TRBJ2-3; D remains unclear. Trimming cost V 2 bases and J 3 bases, with 9 bases left between them. CDR1 is MDHEN, CDR2 SYDVKM, per germline. CDR3 length equals 14 residues. CDR3 sequence (DNA): TGTGCCAGCAGTTTAACGGGTTTGACAGATACGCAGTATTTT. Its protein product is CASSLTGLTDTQYF.

This chain links TRBV4-1 with TRBJ2-3; 8 bases map to TRBD2. Looked up from germline, CDR1 is MGHRA and CDR2 is YSYEKL. V lost 1 base, J lost 4 bases, and 7 bases stayed unmatched. This CDR3 is 16 amino acids long. CDR3 nucleotide sequence: TGCGCCAGCAGCCAAGCGTACAGCGGGGGCGCAGATACGCAGTATTTT. Protein sequence: CASSQAYSGGADTQYF.